This T cell receptor beta chain was observed in a study of blood T cell repertoires in COVID-19. Across the study: Italy, Spain and the United States were the sources of the convalescent and acute COVID-19 samples. Nucleic acid was either cDNA or gDNA, and it came from T cells, B-cell-depleted T cells, or PBMCs.

Authors' analysis steps: Amplification with reference gene primers provided the estimates of nucleated cell counts. The assay was immunoSEQ multiplex PCR, and TCRdb's table has in-frame clones only and misses some. For V, J and clone size, that table is used; D and trimming come from the DNA. There are about 50,000 clones in the sample; more than 80% occur only once, and around a fifth lies in the top ten. Trimming took 5 bases from V and 3 from J; bases not matched to a gene: 4. Germline V lookup: CDR1 SGHTA, CDR2 FQGTGA. The CDR3 spans 14 residues. This rearrangement joins TRBV7-3 to TRBJ2-5, with 9 bases matching TRBD1. This receptor was taken from a human donor in a cohort sampled during active COVID-19. The sequenced sample was peripheral blood. CDR3 region: CASSPQGAKETQYF. CDR3 nucleotides: TGTGCCAGCAGCCCACAGGGGGCCAAAGAGACCCAGTACTTC.